This entry features one T cell receptor beta chain sequence. The data were taken from a study of blood T cell repertoires in COVID-19. Study-wide background: Nucleic acid was either cDNA or gDNA, and it came from T cells, B-cell-depleted T cells, or PBMCs.

Trimming left V 5 bases short and J 6 bases short, with 10 bases between. This CDR3 is built from 13 residues. Here immunoSEQ multiplex PCR was the method, and the copy in TCRdb shows in-frame clones only, minus some. Here the sample spans 200,000 to 250,000 clones, 82% being singletons. The TCR was taken from a woman of 80 years or more with active or convalescent COVID-19. Material for sequencing was peripheral blood. The chain joins TRBV12-3 or TRBV12-4 to TRBJ2-2; no reliable D call. The CDR3 DNA reads as TGTGCCAGCAGTCTCCCTCTCTCCGGGGAGCTGTTTTTT. Translating it yields CASSLPLSGELFF.